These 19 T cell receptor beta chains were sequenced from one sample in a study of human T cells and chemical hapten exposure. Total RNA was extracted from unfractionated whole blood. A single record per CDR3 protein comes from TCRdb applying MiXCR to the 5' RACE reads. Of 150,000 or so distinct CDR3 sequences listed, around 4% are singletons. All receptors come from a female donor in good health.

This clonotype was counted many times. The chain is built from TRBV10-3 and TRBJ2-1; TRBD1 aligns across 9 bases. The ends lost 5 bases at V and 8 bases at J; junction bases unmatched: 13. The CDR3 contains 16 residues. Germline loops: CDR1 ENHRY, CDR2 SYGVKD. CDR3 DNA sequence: TGTGCCATCAGTATTCCCGGGACAGGGTTACGAGATGAGCAGTTCTTC. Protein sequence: CAISIPGTGLRDEQFF.

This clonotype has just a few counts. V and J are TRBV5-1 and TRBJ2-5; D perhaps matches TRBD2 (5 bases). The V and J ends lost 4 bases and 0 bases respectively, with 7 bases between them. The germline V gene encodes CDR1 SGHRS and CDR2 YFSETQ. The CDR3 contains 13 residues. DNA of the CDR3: TGCGCCAGCAGCGACTACAACCAAGAGACCCAGTACTTC. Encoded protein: CASSDYNQETQYF.

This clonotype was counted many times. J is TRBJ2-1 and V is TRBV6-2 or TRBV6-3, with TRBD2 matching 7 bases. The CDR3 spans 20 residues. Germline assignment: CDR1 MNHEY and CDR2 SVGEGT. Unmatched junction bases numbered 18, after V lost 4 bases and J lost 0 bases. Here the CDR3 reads CASSLLLDGRGTNSYNEQFF. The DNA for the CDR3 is TGTGCCAGCAGTTTGTTATTGGATGGACGCGGGACTAACTCCTACAATGAGCAGTTCTTC.

CDR3 sequence: CASSLALDRVTGEKLFF. The CDR3 bases are TGTGCCAGCAGCTTAGCGTTGGACAGGGTAACGGGTGAAAAACTGTTTTTT. V and J are TRBV7-2 and TRBJ1-4; TRBD1 aligns across 8 bases. V dropped 0 bases and J dropped 7; count of bases not matched to a gene: 10. From germline, CDR1 is SGHTA and CDR2 FQGNSA. The CDR3 loop spans 17 amino acids.

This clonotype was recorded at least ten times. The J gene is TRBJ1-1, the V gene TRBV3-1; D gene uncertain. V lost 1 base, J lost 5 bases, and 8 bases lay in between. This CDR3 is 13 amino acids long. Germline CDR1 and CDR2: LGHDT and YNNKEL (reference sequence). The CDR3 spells CASSQVLDTEAFF. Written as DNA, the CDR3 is TGTGCCAGCAGCCAAGTTTTGGATACTGAAGCTTTCTTT.

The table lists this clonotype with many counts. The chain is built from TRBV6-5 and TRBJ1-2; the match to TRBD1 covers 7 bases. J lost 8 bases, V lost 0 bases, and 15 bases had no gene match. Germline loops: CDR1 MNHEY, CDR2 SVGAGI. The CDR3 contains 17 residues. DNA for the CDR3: TGTGCCAGCAGTTACTCTCGAAGGGGGCCTGCTATTAAGGGCTACACCTTC. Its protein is CASSYSRRGPAIKGYTF.

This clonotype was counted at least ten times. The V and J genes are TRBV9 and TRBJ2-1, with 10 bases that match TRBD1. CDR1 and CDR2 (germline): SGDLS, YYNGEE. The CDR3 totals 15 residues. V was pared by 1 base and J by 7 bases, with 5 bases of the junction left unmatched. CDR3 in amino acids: CASSVRQGAKNEQFF. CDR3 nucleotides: TGTGCCAGCAGCGTAAGACAGGGGGCTAAAAATGAGCAGTTCTTC.

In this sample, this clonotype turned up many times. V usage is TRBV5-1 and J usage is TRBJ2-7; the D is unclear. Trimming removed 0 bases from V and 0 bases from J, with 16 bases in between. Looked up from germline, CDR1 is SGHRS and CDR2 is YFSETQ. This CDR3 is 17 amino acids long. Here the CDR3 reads CASSLVVGSQSSYEQYF. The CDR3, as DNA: TGCGCCAGCAGCTTGGTGGTTGGAAGCCAAAGCTCCTACGAGCAGTACTTC.

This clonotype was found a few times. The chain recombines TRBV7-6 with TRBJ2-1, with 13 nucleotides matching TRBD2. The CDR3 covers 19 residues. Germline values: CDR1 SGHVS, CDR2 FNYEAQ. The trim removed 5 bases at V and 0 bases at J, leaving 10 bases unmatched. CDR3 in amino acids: CASSPGLAGTLRSYNEQFF. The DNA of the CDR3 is TGTGCCAGCAGCCCGGGACTAGCGGGGACCCTACGCTCCTACAATGAGCAGTTCTTC.

CDR3 coding DNA: TGTGCCAGCGCGACCCGACGGAGTCAAGAGACCCAGTACTTC. It codes for CASATRRSQETQYF. The gene calls are TRBV6-2 or TRBV6-3 and TRBJ2-5; D is unresolved. The CDR3 is 14 residues long. The germline V gene has CDR1 MNHEY and CDR2 SVGEGT. V was clipped by 8 bases and J by 2 bases, with 15 bases between them.

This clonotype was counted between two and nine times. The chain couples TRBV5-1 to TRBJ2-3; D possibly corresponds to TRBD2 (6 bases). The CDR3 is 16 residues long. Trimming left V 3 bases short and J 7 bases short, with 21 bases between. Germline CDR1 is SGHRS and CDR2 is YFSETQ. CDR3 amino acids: CASSSERTGGTYTQYF. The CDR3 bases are TGCGCCAGCAGCTCTGAGCGGACTGGGGGGACGTATACGCAGTATTTT. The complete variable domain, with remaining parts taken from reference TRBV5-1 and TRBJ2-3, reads KAGVTQTPRYLIKTRGQQVTLSCSPISGHRSVSWYQQTPGQGLQFLFEYFSETQRNKGNFPGRFSGRQFSNSRSEMNVSTLELGDSALYLCASSSERTGGTYTQYFGPGTRLTVL.

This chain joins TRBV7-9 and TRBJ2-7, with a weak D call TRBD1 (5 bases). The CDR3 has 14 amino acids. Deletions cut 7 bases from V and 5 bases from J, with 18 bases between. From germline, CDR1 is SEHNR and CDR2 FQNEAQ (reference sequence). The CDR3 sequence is CASTLGQRWDEQYF. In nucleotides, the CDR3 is TGTGCCAGCACCCTAGGACAAAGATGGGACGAGCAGTACTTC.

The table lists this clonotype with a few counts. The CDR3 DNA sequence: TGTGCCAGCAGTCCGGCGGACAGGCTTAACTATGGCTACACCTTC. It translates to CASSPADRLNYGYTF. This chain links TRBV12-3 or TRBV12-4 with TRBJ1-2, with TRBD1 matching 7 bases. V shed 5 bases, J shed 1 base, and the junction held 7 bases outside the gene matches. The CDR3 consists of 15 residues.

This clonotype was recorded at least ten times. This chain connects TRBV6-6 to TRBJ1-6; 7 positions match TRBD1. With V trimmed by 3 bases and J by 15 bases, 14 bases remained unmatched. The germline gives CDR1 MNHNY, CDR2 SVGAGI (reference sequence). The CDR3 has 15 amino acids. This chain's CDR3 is CASSYSDRVSRILHF. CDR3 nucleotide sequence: TGTGCCAGCAGTTATAGCGACAGGGTCTCACGTATCCTCCACTTT.

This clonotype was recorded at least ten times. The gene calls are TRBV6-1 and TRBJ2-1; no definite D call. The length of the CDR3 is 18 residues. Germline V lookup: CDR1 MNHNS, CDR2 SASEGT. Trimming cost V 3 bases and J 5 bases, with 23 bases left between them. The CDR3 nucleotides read TGTGCCAGCAGTGATGGGATGGAATATGGAACACGGGACAATGAGCAGTTCTTC. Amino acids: CASSDGMEYGTRDNEQFF.

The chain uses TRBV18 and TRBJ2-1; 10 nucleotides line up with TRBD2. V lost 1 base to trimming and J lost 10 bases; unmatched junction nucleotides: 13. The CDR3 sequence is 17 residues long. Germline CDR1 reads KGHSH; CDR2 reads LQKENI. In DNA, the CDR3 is TGTGCCAGCTCACCACGTTCCCCTAGCGGGGGTGATCTCGAGCAGTTCTTC. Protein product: CASSPRSPSGGDLEQFF.

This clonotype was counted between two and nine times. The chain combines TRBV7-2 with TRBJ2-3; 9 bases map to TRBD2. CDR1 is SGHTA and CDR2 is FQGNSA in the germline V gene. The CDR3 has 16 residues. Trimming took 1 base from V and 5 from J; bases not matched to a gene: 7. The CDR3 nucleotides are TGTGCCAGCAGCTTAGGGGGCGGGGGGGCCAGAGATACGCAGTATTTT. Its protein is CASSLGGGGARDTQYF.

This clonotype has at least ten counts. Here the CDR3 DNA reads TGTGCCAGCAGTTTAGGGCCTTTCGGACTAGCTTCAACGCAGTATTTT. Translating it yields CASSLGPFGLASTQYF. The chain employs TRBV28 and TRBJ2-3; 8 bases fit TRBD2. Germline V gene lookup returns CDR1 MDHEN and CDR2 SYDVKM. J lost 9 bases, V lost 2 bases, and 13 bases had no gene match. The CDR3 is 16 residues long.

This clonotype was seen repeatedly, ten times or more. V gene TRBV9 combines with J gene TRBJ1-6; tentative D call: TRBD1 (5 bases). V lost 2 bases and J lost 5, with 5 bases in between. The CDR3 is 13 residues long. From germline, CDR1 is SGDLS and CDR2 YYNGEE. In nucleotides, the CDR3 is TGTGCCAGCAGCGTGACAGATAATTCACCCCTCCACTTT. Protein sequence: CASSVTDNSPLHF. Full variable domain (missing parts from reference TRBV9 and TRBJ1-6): DSGVTQTPKHLITATGQRVTLRCSPRSGDLSVYWYQQSLDQGLQFLIQYYNGEERAKGNILERFSAQQFPDLHSELNLSSLELGDSALYFCASSVTDNSPLHFGNGTRLTVT.